These T cell receptor beta chains were read from a single sample in a study of T-cell memory formation after mild COVID-19. One entry per CDR3 protein, called by TCRdb with MiXCR from the 5' RACE reads. The data hold about 190,000 distinct CDR3 sequences, with roughly 27% observed a single time. Sequencing used PBMCs or a T cell subset sorted from them (not recorded which). Receptors were obtained from an adult woman who had mild COVID-19 (a few samples of this study predate the infection). Cell type and time point are not known. The CDR3 runs from the conserved cysteine through the conserved F or W. A D gene is named only where the DNA matches it firmly. Clone sizes are given selectively: once, few, many, or a class where the clone is expanded.

j_call d_call v_call clone_size cdr3_nt cdr3_aa
TRBJ1-1 . TRBV4-1 few TGCGCCAGCAGCCAAGACAGTTTGGCAAACTTTGAAGCTTTCTTT CASSQDSLANFEAFF
TRBJ1-1 TRBD1 TRBV6-6 few TGTGCCAGCAGTTCCATTAGACAGGGGCTGAACACTGAAGCTTTCTTT CASSSIRQGLNTEAFF
TRBJ2-7 TRBD2 TRBV6-5 few TGTGCCAGCAGGGGGAGGGGCCCCTACGAGCAGTACTTC CASRGRGPYEQYF
TRBJ1-5 . TRBV12-3/TRBV12-4 . TGTGCCAGCAGCTCCACCCTCTCGGCCGATCAGCCCCAGCATTTT CASSSTLSADQPQHF
TRBJ2-1 TRBD1 TRBV29-1 . TGCAGCGCCGGACAGGGGAGGTACAATGAGCAGTTCTTC CSAGQGRYNEQFF
TRBJ2-3 . TRBV5-1 few TGCGCCAGCAGCCCCGGTCGAAGCACAGATACGCAGTATTTT CASSPGRSTDTQYF
TRBJ2-7 . TRBV30 few TGTGCCTGGACGACGACGGGGTACTACGAGCAGTACTTC CAWTTTGYYEQYF
TRBJ2-2 TRBD2 TRBV5-1 . TGCGCCAGCAGCTCCCCCGCCGACGGGGGGACCGGGGAGCTGTTTTTT CASSSPADGGTGELFF
TRBJ2-2 TRBD2 TRBV10-3 few TGTGCCATCTCCGCGGGAGACGTCACCGGGGAGCTGTTTTTT CAISAGDVTGELFF
TRBJ2-1 TRBD1 TRBV28 . TGTGCCAGCAGGGACAGGGGACTTTACAATGAGCAGTTCTTC CASRDRGLYNEQFF
TRBJ2-3 . TRBV3-1 . TGTGCCAGCAGCCCCCGAAGACAGAGCACAGATACGCAGTATTTT CASSPRRQSTDTQYF
TRBJ2-3 TRBD1 TRBV27 . TGTGCCAGCAACCGACAGGGTGGAGATACGCAGTATTTT CASNRQGGDTQYF
TRBJ2-1 TRBD2 TRBV7-2 . TGTGCCAGCAGCTCCAGGACTAGCGGGAGGTCAAACAATGAGCAGTTCTTC CASSSRTSGRSNNEQFF
TRBJ2-5 . TRBV19 . TGTGCCAGTAGCTTCTCGCGGGGTCAAGAGACCCAGTACTTC CASSFSRGQETQYF
TRBJ1-1 . TRBV7-6 . TGTGCCAGCAGCTTAGAGTCAGGGAGGAACACTGAAGCTTTCTTT CASSLESGRNTEAFF
TRBJ2-1 . TRBV12-3/TRBV12-4 . TGTGCCAGCAGTTTAGCCGAGCCCTTCCTATACAATGAGCAGTTCTTC CASSLAEPFLYNEQFF
TRBJ2-7 . TRBV4-3 few TGCGCCAGCAGCCAAGATCCCTCGGGCCTAGGGGGATACGAGCAGTACTTC CASSQDPSGLGGYEQYF
TRBJ2-3 TRBD2 TRBV11-2 few TGTGCCAGCAGCTGGAGGACTAGCGGGGGCACAGATACGCAGTATTTT CASSWRTSGGTDTQYF